This is a list of T cell receptor beta chains from one sample in a study of blood T cell repertoires in COVID-19. Sequencing was performed with immunoSEQ multiplex PCR; in TCRdb, only in-frame clones are kept and a portion is missing. The table includes about 140,000 clones, around four fifths detected once. The sequencing input was peripheral blood. Receptor source: a human donor in a cohort sampled during active COVID-19. CDR3s include the opening cysteine and the closing phenylalanine or tryptophan. The D gene is left open where the match is weak. Only part of the rows carry a size: once, few, many, or a class if the clone is expanded.

j_call v_call clone_size d_call cdr3_aa cdr3_nt
TRBJ2-1 TRBV7-3 - - CASSLMGISSYNEQFF TGTGCCAGCAGCTTAATGGGCATCAGCTCCTACAATGAGCAGTTCTTC
TRBJ1-6 TRBV18 - TRBD1 CASSPDGTGTHSPLHF TGTGCCAGCTCACCGGACGGGACAGGGACCCATTCACCCCTCCACTTT
TRBJ1-1 TRBV19 - - CASSFPYRSEAFF TGTGCCAGTAGTTTTCCTTACAGGTCAGAAGCTTTCTTT
TRBJ1-1 TRBV29-1 - TRBD1 CSVDTGAGTEAFF TGCAGCGTTGATACAGGGGCGGGCACTGAAGCTTTCTTT
TRBJ1-2 TRBV7-2 once TRBD1 CASSSSGQGGANYGYTF TGTGCCAGCAGCTCCTCCGGACAGGGGGGAGCTAACTATGGCTACACCTTC
TRBJ1-1 TRBV18 few - CASSPNRDTEAFF TGTGCCAGCTCACCAAACAGGGACACTGAAGCTTTCTTT
TRBJ1-5 TRBV6-5 - - CASSRGRHSNQPQHF TGTGCCAGCAGCAGGGGACGACATAGCAATCAGCCCCAGCATTTT
TRBJ1-4 TRBV7-2 - - CASSSLPATNEKLFF TGTGCCAGCAGCTCCCTGCCGGCAACTAATGAAAAACTGTTTTTT
TRBJ1-5 TRBV9 - - CASADSESNQPQHF TGTGCCAGCGCCGACAGCGAAAGCAATCAGCCCCAGCATTTT
TRBJ2-1 TRBV5-1 few - CASSQGQTSLIYNEQFF TGCGCCAGCAGCCAGGGGCAGACTAGCCTTATTTACAATGAGCAGTTCTTC
TRBJ1-6 TRBV7-8 - TRBD1 CASSIQGDSPLHF TGTGCCAGCAGTATACAGGGGGATTCACCCCTCCACTTT
TRBJ2-1 TRBV18 - TRBD2 CASGYVSGASGHNEQFF TGTGCCAGCGGATACGTTAGTGGGGCTAGCGGTCACAATGAGCAGTTCTTC
TRBJ1-1 TRBV27 - - CASSPRPSSGPEAFF TGTGCCAGCAGTCCGCGGCCATCCTCGGGTCCTGAAGCTTTCTTT
TRBJ1-6 TRBV25-1 - TRBD1 CASSPDRGNSPLHF TGTGCCAGCAGCCCAGACAGGGGGAATTCACCCCTCCACTTT
TRBJ2-7 TRBV7-2 - - CASSLGPGSYEQYF TGTGCCAGCAGCTTAGGGCCAGGTTCCTACGAGCAGTACTTC
TRBJ2-3 TRBV5-6 - TRBD1 CASSRDRGDTQYF TGTGCCAGCAGCAGGGACAGGGGAGATACGCAGTATTTT
TRBJ1-1 TRBV7-9 - - CASSLVSAGPEAFF TGTGCCAGCAGCTTAGTCAGTGCGGGCCCTGAAGCTTTCTTT
TRBJ2-5 TRBV7-3 - TRBD2 CASSSGTSGDSETQYF TGTGCCAGCAGCTCTGGGACTAGCGGGGACTCGGAGACCCAGTACTTC
TRBJ1-1 TRBV18 - TRBD1 CASSQREGTEAFF TGTGCCAGCTCTCAACGAGAAGGGACAGAGGCTTTCTTT
TRBJ1-6 TRBV3-1/TRBV3-2 - - CASSPRVANSPLHF TGTGCCAGCAGCCCCCGGGTAGCGAATTCACCCCTCCACTTT
TRBJ2-5 TRBV5-1 - - CASSLRVGSEETQYF TGCGCCAGCAGCCTCCGCGTGGGGAGTGAGGAGACCCAGTACTTC
TRBJ2-3 TRBV19 - - CASSSQDSFLGDTQYF TGTGCCAGTAGCAGCCAGGACAGTTTCCTAGGGGATACGCAGTATTTT
TRBJ1-4 TRBV19 - - CASSMTENEKLFF TGTGCCAGTAGTATGACAGAGAATGAAAAACTGTTTTTT
TRBJ2-2 TRBV5-1 few - CASSLDLNTGELFF TGCGCCAGCAGCTTGGATCTGAACACCGGGGAGCTGTTTTTT